This TCR beta chain was identified during a study of beta chain features in type 1 diabetes. Since all of the isolated RNA was reverse transcribed, expressed TCRB transcripts were what got sequenced. Generated by immunoSEQ multiplex PCR, the TCRdb table keeps only in-frame clones and is missing some. The data show roughly 300,000 clones, around 9.7% seen once. Note on this clone: Its antigen is as yet unknown. Different DNA sequences within this sample yield the same CDR3.

Study outcomes and limitations: Within each of all four CD4+ subsets, Type 1 diabetes patients had TCRB CDR3s that were moderately but significantly shorter. It was possible that PCR favored shorter templates, equally so in patients and controls.

The CDR3 consists of 11 residues. The V gene lost 6 bases and the J gene lost 3 bases, with 5 bases spanning the gap. Germline loops: CDR1 SNHLY, CDR2 FYNNEI. Sequencing input: central memory CD4+ T cells from blood. The chain uses TRBV2 and TRBJ2-5; a possible D gene is TRBD2 (5 bases). This TCR derives from a man younger than 40 with type 1 diabetes. This chain's CDR3 is CASRREETQYF. The CDR3 DNA sequence: TGTGCCAGCAGGAGGGAAGAGACCCAGTACTTC.